The clone carrying this T cell receptor beta chain was recorded a few times. From the RT-PCR reads, TCRdb called clonotypes with MiXCR, one entry per CDR3 protein. The sample holds under 850,000 distinct CDR3 sequences, roughly 18% seen once. V lost 7 bases and J 3 bases, leaving 15 bases between the germline ends. CDR1 and CDR2 from the germline V gene are MNHNS and SASEGT. The CDR3 sequence is 14 residues long. The sample comes from a study of response to subunit inactivated influenza vaccine. The TCR sequence derives from a man over 45 who received an inactivated influenza vaccine. The sequenced sample was PBMCs from blood, obtained roughly 5 days after vaccination. This chain uses TRBV6-1 with TRBJ2-5; D is possibly TRBD1 (6 bases). The CDR3 is CASTPRGKKETQYF. The CDR3 nucleotides read TGTGCCAGCACTCCTAGGGGGAAAAAAGAGACCCAGTACTTC.